A single sample is the source of the 6 T cell receptor beta chains below, sequenced in a study of T cell changes during pregnancy in multiple sclerosis. Assay: immunoSEQ multiplex PCR; the TCRdb copy retains only in-frame clones and omits some. Counted here are 20,000 to 30,000 clones, 88% occurring once; the ten biggest clones make up over 0.65%. The sequencing here drew on CD4+ T cells from peripheral blood mononuclear cells, taken in the first trimester of pregnancy. Receptors originate from a female donor in good health, enrolled as a control in a pregnancy study.

This rearrangement joins TRBV18 to TRBJ2-1; 11 bases agree with TRBD2. The germline V gene has CDR1 KGHSH and CDR2 LQKENI. This CDR3 is 16 amino acids long. The ends lost 0 bases at V and 4 bases at J; junction bases unmatched: 2. In nucleotides, the CDR3 is TGTGCCAGCTCACCACCATCTAGCGGGGGGTACAATGAGCAGTTCTTC. Translated: CASSPPSSGGYNEQFF.

The chain has TRBV6-1 and TRBJ2-3; D perhaps matches TRBD2 (5 bases). The CDR3 spans 13 residues. Between the trimmed V and J ends, which lost 4 bases and 14 bases, there was a span of 19 bases. The V gene's germline CDR1 is MNHNS and CDR2 SASEGT. The CDR3 nucleotides are TGTGCCAGCAGTGGTAGAGCGGCCTTTCACCCGTATTTT. Translating it yields CASSGRAAFHPYF.

The V and J genes are TRBV7-2 and TRBJ1-1, with D possibly being TRBD1 (6 bases). The CDR3 is 14 amino acids. V was pared by 2 bases and J by 10 bases, with 17 bases between. Germline CDR1 reads SGHTA; CDR2 reads FQGNSA. The CDR3 DNA reads TGTGCCAGCAGCTTAAGGGGGAGGGATCGGGGAGCTTTCTTT. Its protein is CASSLRGRDRGAFF.

The rearrangement links TRBV15 to TRBJ1-5, with 11 bases lining up with TRBD1. Germline V gene sequence: CDR1 LNHNV, CDR2 YYDKDF (reference sequence). The CDR3 consists of 16 residues. Trimming at V came to 1 base and at J to 3 bases, leaving 2 bases not matched to a gene. The CDR3 sequence: CATSRGTGGDNQPQHF. As DNA, the CDR3 is TGTGCCACCAGCAGAGGGACAGGGGGCGACAATCAGCCCCAGCATTTT. Combining the CDR3 with reference TRBV15 and TRBJ1-5 gives the whole variable domain DAMVIQNPRYQVTQFGKPVTLSCSQTLNHNVMYWYQQKSSQAPKLLFHYYDKDFNNEADTPDNFQSRRPNTSFCFLDIRSPGLGDTAMYLCATSRGTGGDNQPQHFGDGTRLSIL.

The chain uses TRBV6-5 and TRBJ2-7, with 13 nucleotides matching TRBD2. Germline trimming cut 6 bases from V and 2 bases from J; bases unmatched to any gene: 4. Germline V gene data show CDR1 as MNHEY and CDR2 as SVGAGI. This CDR3 spans 15 amino acids. The CDR3 here is CASSPGTSGTYEQYF. The CDR3 DNA follows: TGTGCCAGCAGCCCGGGGACTAGCGGGACCTACGAGCAGTACTTC.

The chain links TRBV19 to TRBJ2-2; weak D call: TRBD2 (6 bases). The germline CDR1 and CDR2 sequences are LNHDA and SQIVND (reference sequence). Trimming took 7 bases from V and 1 from J, leaving 10 bases between them. The CDR3 spans 14 residues. In nucleotides, the CDR3 is TGTGCCAGTAATTCGCGGGGGAACACCGGGGAGCTGTTTTTT. Its translation is CASNSRGNTGELFF.